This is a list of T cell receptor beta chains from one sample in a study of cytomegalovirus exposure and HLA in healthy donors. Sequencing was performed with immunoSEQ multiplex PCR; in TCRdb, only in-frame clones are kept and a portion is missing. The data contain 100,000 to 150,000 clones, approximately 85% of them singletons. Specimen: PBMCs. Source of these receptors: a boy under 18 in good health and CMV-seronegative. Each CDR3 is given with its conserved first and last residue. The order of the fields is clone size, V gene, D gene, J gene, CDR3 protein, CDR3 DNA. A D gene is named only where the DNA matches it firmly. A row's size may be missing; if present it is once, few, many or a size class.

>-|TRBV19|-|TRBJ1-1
CASKSNTEAFF
TGTGCCAGTAAAAGCAACACTGAAGCTTTCTTT
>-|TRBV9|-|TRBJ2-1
CASSVPGVDEQFF
TGTGCCAGCAGCGTACCAGGGGTAGATGAGCAGTTCTTC
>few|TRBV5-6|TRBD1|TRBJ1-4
CASSFLGQGAVSEKLFF
TGTGCCAGCAGCTTCTTGGGACAGGGGGCAGTAAGTGAAAAACTGTTTTTT
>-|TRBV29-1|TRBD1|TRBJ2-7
CSVPGTATYEQYF
TGCAGCGTTCCCGGGACAGCAACCTACGAGCAGTACTTC
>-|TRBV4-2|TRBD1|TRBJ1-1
CASSHVLQGAPEAFF
TGTGCCAGCAGCCATGTTTTACAGGGGGCTCCAGAAGCTTTCTTT
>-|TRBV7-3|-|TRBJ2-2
CASTTQGGSTGELFF
TGTGCCAGCACCACCCAAGGAGGATCCACCGGGGAGCTGTTTTTT
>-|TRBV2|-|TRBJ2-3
CASTHSTDTQYF
TGTGCCAGCACCCATAGCACAGATACGCAGTATTTT
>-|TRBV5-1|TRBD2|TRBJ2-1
CASSALAGGPMNEQFF
TGCGCCAGCAGCGCTCTAGCGGGAGGGCCAATGAATGAGCAGTTCTTC
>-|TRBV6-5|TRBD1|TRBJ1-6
CASTQGVDRGSPLHF
TGTGCCAGCACCCAAGGGGTTGACAGGGGCTCACCCCTCCACTTT
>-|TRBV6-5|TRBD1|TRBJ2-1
CASSYGQGNEQFF
TGTGCCAGCAGTTATGGACAGGGGAATGAGCAGTTCTTC
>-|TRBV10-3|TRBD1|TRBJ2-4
CAISEADRGWGKNIQYF
TGTGCCATCAGTGAGGCGGACAGGGGGTGGGGCAAAAACATTCAGTACTTC
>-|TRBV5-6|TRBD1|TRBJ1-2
CASSLADRDYGYPF
TGTGCCAGCAGCTTGGCGGACAGGGATTATGGCTACCCCTTC
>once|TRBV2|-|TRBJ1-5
CASSGYLSGSNQPQHF
TGTGCCAGCAGTGGGTACCTTAGTGGTAGCAATCAGCCCCAGCATTTT
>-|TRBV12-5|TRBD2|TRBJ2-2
CASGLVGKRDLTGELFF
TGTGCTAGTGGTTTGGTAGGCAAGCGGGACCTAACCGGGGAGCTGTTTTTT
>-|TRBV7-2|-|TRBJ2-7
CASSLTRNLYEQYF
TGTGCCAGCAGTCTGACTAGAAACCTTTACGAGCAGTACTTC
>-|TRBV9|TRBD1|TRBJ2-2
CASSVRQGATGELFF
TGTGCCAGCAGCGTAAGACAGGGGGCCACCGGGGAGCTGTTTTTT
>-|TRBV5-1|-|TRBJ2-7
CASSFAREQYF
TGCGCCAGCAGCTTCGCGCGAGAGCAGTACTTC
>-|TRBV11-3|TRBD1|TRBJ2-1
CASSLVAGTGVGEQFF
TGTGCCAGCAGCTTAGTAGCCGGGACAGGGGTTGGGGAGCAGTTCTTC
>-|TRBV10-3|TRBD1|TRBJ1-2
CATRPDRGQYYGYTF
TGTGCCACCCGGCCGGACAGGGGGCAGTACTATGGCTACACCTTC
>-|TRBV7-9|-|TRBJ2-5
CASSFDTDQETQYF
TGTGCCAGCAGCTTCGACACGGACCAAGAGACCCAGTACTTC
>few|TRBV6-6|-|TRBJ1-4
CASSYGMQGEKLFF
TGTGCCAGCAGTTACGGGATGCAGGGTGAAAAACTGTTTTTT
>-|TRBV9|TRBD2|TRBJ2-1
CASSVGPPGPQLAGGYNEQFF
TGTGCCAGCAGCGTAGGACCCCCGGGTCCGCAACTAGCGGGGGGCTACAATGAGCAGTTCTTC
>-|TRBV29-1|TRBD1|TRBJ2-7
CSVEPSDRVHEQYF
TGCAGCGTTGAACCGTCGGACAGGGTCCACGAGCAGTACTTC
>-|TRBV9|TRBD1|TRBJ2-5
CASSPGDRASLRVETQYF
TGTGCCAGCAGCCCCGGAGACAGGGCTAGTTTGCGCGTAGAGACCCAGTACTTC
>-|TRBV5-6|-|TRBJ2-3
CASSSSTDTQYF
TGTGCCAGCAGCTCAAGCACAGATACGCAGTATTTT
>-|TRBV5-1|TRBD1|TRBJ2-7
CASSLGQGFREQYF
TGCGCCAGCAGCCTAGGACAGGGGTTTCGGGAGCAGTACTTC
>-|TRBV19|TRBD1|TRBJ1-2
CASSRQGSYGYTF
TGTGCCAGTAGTCGACAGGGGAGCTATGGCTACACCTTC
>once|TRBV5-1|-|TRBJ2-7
CASRRDITYEQYF
TGCGCCAGCAGACGGGACATTACCTACGAGCAGTACTTC
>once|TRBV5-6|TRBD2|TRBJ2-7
CASSFGFLTAGEQYF
TGTGCCAGCAGCTTCGGGTTTTTGACAGCGGGAGAGCAGTACTTC
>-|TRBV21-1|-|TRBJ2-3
CASSSQTVGGTQYF
TGTGCCAGCAGCTCTCAAACGGTGGGGGGTACGCAGTATTTT
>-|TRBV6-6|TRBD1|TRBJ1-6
CASSGGTGPPDSPLHF
TGTGCCAGCAGTGGGGGGACAGGTCCTCCAGATTCACCCCTCCACTTT
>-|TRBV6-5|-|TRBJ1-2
CASSLGGGYTF
TGTGCCAGCAGTCTGGGAGGGGGCTACACCTTC
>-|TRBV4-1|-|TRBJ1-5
CASSNRDNLRQPQHF
TGCGCCAGCAGCAACCGGGACAATTTGAGACAGCCCCAGCATTTT
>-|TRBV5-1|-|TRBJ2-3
CASSYGDTQYF
TGCGCCAGCAGCTACGGAGATACGCAGTATTTT
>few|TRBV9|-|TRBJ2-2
CASSALQGNTGELFF
TGTGCCAGCAGCGCCCTACAGGGAAACACCGGGGAGCTGTTTTTT
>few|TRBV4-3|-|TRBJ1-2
CASSQGGRTPYGYTF
TGCGCCAGCAGCCAAGGCGGGAGGACACCTTATGGCTACACCTTC
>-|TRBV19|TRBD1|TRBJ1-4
CASSIQQGSTNEKLFF
TGTGCCAGTAGTATTCAACAGGGGTCAACTAATGAAAAACTGTTTTTT
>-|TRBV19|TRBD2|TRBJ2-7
CASTPASGGSYEQYF
TGTGCCAGTACCCCTGCTAGCGGGGGTTCCTACGAGCAGTACTTC
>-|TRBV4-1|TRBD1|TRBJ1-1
CASSQPSDRADAMNTEAFF
TGCGCCAGCAGCCAACCAAGTGACAGGGCAGACGCAATGAACACTGAAGCTTTCTTT
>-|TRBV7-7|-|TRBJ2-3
CASSFRGMSDTQYF
TGTGCCAGCAGCTTTAGGGGGATGTCAGATACGCAGTATTTT
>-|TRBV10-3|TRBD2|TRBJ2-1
CAISEAGELENEQFF
TGTGCCATCAGTGAGGCGGGAGAATTGGAAAATGAGCAGTTCTTC
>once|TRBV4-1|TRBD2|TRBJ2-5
CASSQDSPLAVRWTQYF
TGCGCCAGCAGCCAAGATTCCCCACTAGCGGTAAGATGGACCCAGTACTTC
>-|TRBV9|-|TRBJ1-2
CASRGSPYGYTF
TGTGCCAGCAGGGGGAGCCCCTATGGCTACACCTTC
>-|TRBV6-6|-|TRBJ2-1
CASSYAREMKFF
TGTGCCAGCAGTTACGCTCGGGAGATGAAGTTCTTC
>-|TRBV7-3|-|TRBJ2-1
CASSLSSNEQFF
TGTGCCAGCAGCTTAAGTAGCAATGAGCAGTTCTTC
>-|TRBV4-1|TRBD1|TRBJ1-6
CASSQVLLTGDWSSPLHF
TGCGCCAGCAGCCAAGTTCTGCTGACAGGGGATTGGAGTTCACCCCTCCACTTT
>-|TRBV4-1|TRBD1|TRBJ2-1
CASSHRDSSAYNEQFF
TGCGCCAGCAGCCACCGGGACAGTTCGGCCTACAATGAGCAGTTCTTC
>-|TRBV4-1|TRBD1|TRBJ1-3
CASSQADRGLFRNTIYF
TGCGCCAGCAGCCAAGCAGACAGGGGGCTATTTAGAAACACCATATATTTT